This record looks at one T cell receptor beta chain sequence and its context. The antigen remains undetermined. This entry comes from a study of T cell responses to AZD1222 COVID-19 vaccine. This CDR3 comprises 17 residues. The germline CDR1 and CDR2 sequences are LGHDT and YNNKEL (reference sequence). The V segment lost 7 bases and the J segment 1 base; nucleotides outside the gene matches: 12. Overall study results and limits: White British people made up most donors, females outnumbered males, and clonal diversity was possibly underestimated.

Sequenced by immunoSEQ multiplex PCR; TCRdb stores in-frame clones only, minus some. Among 250,000 to 300,000 clones listed, almost 95% were seen once. The chain carries TRBV3-1 (or the pseudogene TRBV3-2) and TRBJ2-1, with 8 bases lining up with TRBD2. Sequences were derived from peripheral blood, sampled 28 days after the second AZD1222 dose. This sequence originates from an adult who received the AZD1222 COVID-19 vaccine. CDR3 residues: CASTPRGGGTSYNEQFF. In nucleotides, the CDR3 is TGTGCCAGCACTCCACGCGGCGGGGGGACGTCCTACAATGAGCAGTTCTTC.